This TCR beta chain comes out of a study of cytomegalovirus exposure and HLA in healthy donors. Using immunoSEQ multiplex PCR, the repertoire was profiled, and TCRdb retains in-frame clones only, with some absent. Of about 68,000 clones listed, about 91% are singletons. This CDR3 is built from 18 residues. CDR1 and CDR2 from the germline V gene are SQVTM and ANQGSEA. Losses at the gene ends were 4 bases for V and 7 bases for J; bases not matched to a gene: 13. The TCR was taken from a man aged 18 to 35 in good health and CMV-seronegative. Sequencing input: PBMCs. This chain joins TRBV29-1 and TRBJ2-1; 16 bases fit TRBD2. The CDR3 bases are TGCAGCGTTGCCGGGGGACTAGCGGGAGGGACCTTCTGGAATGAGCAGTTCTTC. Its translation is CSVAGGLAGGTFWNEQFF.